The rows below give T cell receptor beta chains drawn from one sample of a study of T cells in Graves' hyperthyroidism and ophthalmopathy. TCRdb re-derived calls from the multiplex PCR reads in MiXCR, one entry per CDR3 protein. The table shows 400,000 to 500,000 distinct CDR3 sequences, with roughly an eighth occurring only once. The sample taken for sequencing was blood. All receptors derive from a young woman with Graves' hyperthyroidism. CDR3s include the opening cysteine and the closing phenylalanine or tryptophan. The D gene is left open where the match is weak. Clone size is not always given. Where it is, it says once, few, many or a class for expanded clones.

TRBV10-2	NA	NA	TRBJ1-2	CASSESLAGANYGYTF	TGCGCCAGCAGTGAGAGCTTGGCAGGGGCTAACTATGGCTACACCTTC
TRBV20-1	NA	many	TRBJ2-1	CSAKSTSVDEQFF	TGCAGTGCTAAAAGTACCTCCGTCGATGAGCAGTTCTTC
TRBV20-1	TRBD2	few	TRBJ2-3	CSASAAGGTDTQYF	TGCAGTGCTAGTGCCGCGGGGGGCACAGATACGCAGTATTTT
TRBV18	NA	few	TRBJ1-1	CASSRSGPSNTEAFF	TGTGCCAGCTCCCGCAGTGGTCCCTCGAACACTGAAGCTTTCTTT
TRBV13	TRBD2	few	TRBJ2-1	CASSQTSAPYNEQFF	TGTGCCAGCAGTCAAACTAGCGCTCCCTACAATGAGCAGTTCTTC
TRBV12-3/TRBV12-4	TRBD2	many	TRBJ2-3	CASMGSGGYTDTQYF	TGTGCCAGCATGGGTAGCGGGGGCTACACAGATACGCAGTATTTT
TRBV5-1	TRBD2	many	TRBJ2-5	CASSPAGLAGGIQYF	TGCGCCAGCAGCCCGGCGGGACTAGCGGGAGGGATCCAGTACTTC
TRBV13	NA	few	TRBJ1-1	CASSPVTYGRMNTEAFF	TGTGCCAGCAGCCCCGTTACCTACGGACGGATGAACACTGAAGCTTTCTTT
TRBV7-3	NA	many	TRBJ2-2	CASSKRVNTGELFF	TGTGCCAGCAGCAAACGGGTGAACACCGGGGAGCTGTTTTTT
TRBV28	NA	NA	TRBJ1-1	CASSLDRTPHRGAFF	TGTGCCAGCAGTTTGGACCGGACCCCGCATAGGGGAGCTTTCTTT
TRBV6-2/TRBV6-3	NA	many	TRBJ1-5	CASNPGHQLDQPQHF	TGTGCCAGCAACCCGGGACACCAACTGGATCAGCCCCAGCATTTT
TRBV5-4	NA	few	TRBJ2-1	CASHPPSSYNEQFF	TGTGCCAGCCATCCCCCCAGCTCCTACAATGAGCAGTTCTTC